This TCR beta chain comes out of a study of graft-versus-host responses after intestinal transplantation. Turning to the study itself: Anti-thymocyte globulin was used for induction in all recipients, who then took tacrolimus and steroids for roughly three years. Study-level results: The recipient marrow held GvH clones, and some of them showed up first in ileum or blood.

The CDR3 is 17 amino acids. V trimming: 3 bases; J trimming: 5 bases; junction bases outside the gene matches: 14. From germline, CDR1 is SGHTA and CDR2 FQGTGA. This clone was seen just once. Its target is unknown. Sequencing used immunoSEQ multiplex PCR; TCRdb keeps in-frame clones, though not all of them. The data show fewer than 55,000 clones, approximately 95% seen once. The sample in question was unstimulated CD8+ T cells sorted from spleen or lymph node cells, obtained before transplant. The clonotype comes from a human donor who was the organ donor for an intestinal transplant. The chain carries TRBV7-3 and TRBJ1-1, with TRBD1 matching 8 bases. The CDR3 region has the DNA TGTGCCAGCAGCTTTATCCGAGACAGGGGAACAGGGACTGAAGCTTTCTTT. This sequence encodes CASSFIRDRGTGTEAFF. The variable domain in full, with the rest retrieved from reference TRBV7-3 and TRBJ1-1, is GAGVSQTPSNKVTEKGKYVELRCDPISGHTALYWYRQSLGQGPEFLIYFQGTGAADDSGLPNDRFFAVRPEGSVSTLKIQRTERGDSAVYLCASSFIRDRGTGTEAFFGQGTRLTVV.